These T cell receptor beta chains were read from a single sample in a study of blood T cell repertoires in COVID-19. Using immunoSEQ multiplex PCR, the repertoire was profiled, and TCRdb retains in-frame clones only, with some absent. Among some 270,000 clones listed, around 85% were seen once. The specimen was PBMCs or T cells enriched from blood (not recorded which). The receptors shown here come from a woman aged 25 to 45 who had recovered from COVID-19. CDR3s leave out the opening cysteine and the closing phenylalanine or tryptophan.

J | V | CDR3
TRBJ1-2 | TRBV7-2 | ASRRARGQENYGYT
TRBJ1-1 | TRBV19 | ASSRREMNTEAF
TRBJ2-1 | TRBV7-3 | ASSLRLADNEQF
TRBJ2-1 | TRBV5-1 | ASSWTSGGEQF
TRBJ2-3 | TRBV24-1 | ATSLTSGGSTDTQY
TRBJ2-1 | TRBV28 | ASSFRRQTSGSSNNEQF
TRBJ2-1 | TRBV24-1 | ATRSGLDSRNEQF
TRBJ2-7 | TRBV4-1 | ASSQGSLGQISYEQY
TRBJ2-5 | TRBV20-1 | SASPLTKLAGPEETQY
TRBJ1-1 | TRBV19 | ASSIDSAGTMNTEAF
TRBJ2-3 | TRBV5-1 | ASSTGLAGGSLSTDTQY
TRBJ1-4 | TRBV28 | ASTQPGTTNEKLF
TRBJ2-1 | TRBV4-2 | ASSQVFPKPRKISYNEQF
TRBJ2-3 | TRBV7-9 | ASSLWQTEDTDTQY
TRBJ1-4 | TRBV6-5 | ASSSRTGQLF
TRBJ1-1 | TRBV19 | ASSIDHYTGSMAEAF
TRBJ1-1 | TRBV28 | ASSPIVAGEAF
TRBJ2-3 | TRBV28 | ASSETGDTDTQY
TRBJ2-7 | TRBV19 | ASSIGLQGGYEQY
TRBJ2-7 | TRBV3-1/TRBV3-2 | ASSPTGSEQY
TRBJ1-1 | TRBV5-1 | ASSLGTGSNTEAF
TRBJ1-1 | TRBV11-2 | ASSSRTGRNTEAF
TRBJ1-5 | TRBV28 | ASSSTGNQPQH
TRBJ2-1 | TRBV7-9 | ASSLRGGYYNEQF
TRBJ2-6 | TRBV5-1 | ASKVADHSGANVLT
TRBJ1-6 | TRBV7-9 | ASSLDRTGGYSPLH
TRBJ1-6 | TRBV18 | ASSPRVAGESPLH